Listed here is a single T cell receptor beta chain. Clones were read by immunoSEQ multiplex PCR, and TCRdb kept only the in-frame ones, dropping some. The top ten hold around 5.1% of the sample, which has about 54,000 clones, roughly 84% seen once. This sample was taken from a study of blood T cell repertoires in COVID-19. As for the study in general: COVID-19 samples from acute and convalescent phases originated in the United States, Italy and Spain.

The CDR3 totals 16 residues. CDR1 is ENHRY, CDR2 SYGVKD, per germline. V was shortened by 7 bases and J by 0 bases, with 13 bases between the two germline ends. The clonotype originates from a middle-aged man with active COVID-19. Source material: peripheral blood. This sequence joins TRBV10-3 and TRBJ2-6, with D unclear. Here the CDR3 DNA reads TGTGCCATCAATAACGGTCTAAGCTCTGGGGCCAACGTCCTGACTTTC. Translation: CAINNGLSSGANVLTF.